The clone carrying this T cell receptor (beta chain) was seen a few times. The antigen remains undetermined. The entry originates in a study of regulatory T cells in long-lasting Graves disease. Time point denoted: newly diagnosed GD, antithyroid drugs for less than 3 months. Isolated PBMC RNA provided the starting material for the TCR library. Per the germline V gene, CDR1 is LGHNT and CDR2 is FRNRAP. There are 12 residues in the CDR3. The ends were cut back, 2 bases at V and 1 base at J, with 0 bases in the middle. General study results and limits: Peripheral blood, not thyroid tissue, was the sole material studied.

Assembly of TCR beta libraries relied on iRepertoire HTBI primers together with Arm-PCR of CDR3 regions. TCRdb reanalysed the multiplex PCR reads using MiXCR and keeps one entry per CDR3 protein. In the table there are about 530,000 distinct CDR3 sequences, about 16% of which are singletons. The same sample was also used in a study of T cells in Graves' hyperthyroidism and ophthalmopathy.

Here the sequenced sample was peripheral blood mononuclear cells (PBMCs), taken at new diagnosis, from a patient treated with antithyroid drugs. This clonotype was sampled from a woman aged 40-65 years with Graves disease. V gene TRBV12-5 combines with J gene TRBJ1-3; D is unresolved. The CDR3 loop reads CASGLSGNTIYF. CDR3 DNA: TGTGCTAGTGGTTTGTCTGGAAACACCATATATTTT.